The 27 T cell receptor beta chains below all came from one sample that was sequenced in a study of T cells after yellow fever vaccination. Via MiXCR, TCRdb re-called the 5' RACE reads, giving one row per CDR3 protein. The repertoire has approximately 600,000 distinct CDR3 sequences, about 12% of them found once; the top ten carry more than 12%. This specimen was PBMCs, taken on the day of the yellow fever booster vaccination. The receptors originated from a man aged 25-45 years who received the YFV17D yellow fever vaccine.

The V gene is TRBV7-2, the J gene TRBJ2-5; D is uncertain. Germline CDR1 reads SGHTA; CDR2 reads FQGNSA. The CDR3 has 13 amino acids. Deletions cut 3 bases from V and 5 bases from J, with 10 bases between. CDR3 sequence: CASSFNLGETQYF. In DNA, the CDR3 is TGTGCCAGCAGCTTTAACCTCGGGGAGACCCAGTACTTC. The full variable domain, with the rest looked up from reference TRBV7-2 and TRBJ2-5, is GAGVSQSPSNKVTEKGKDVELRCDPISGHTALYWYRQSLGQGLEFLIYFQGNSAPDKSGLPSDRFSAERTGGSVSTLTIQRTQQEDSAVYLCASSFNLGETQYFGPGTRLLVL.

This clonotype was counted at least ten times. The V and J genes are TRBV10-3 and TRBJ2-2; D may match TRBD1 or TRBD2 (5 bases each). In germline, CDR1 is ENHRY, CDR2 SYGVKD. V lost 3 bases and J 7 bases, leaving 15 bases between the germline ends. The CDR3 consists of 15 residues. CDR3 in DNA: TGTGCCATCAGTGAATTCAGAGGGGTCAGCGGGGAGCTGTTTTTT. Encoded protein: CAISEFRGVSGELFF.

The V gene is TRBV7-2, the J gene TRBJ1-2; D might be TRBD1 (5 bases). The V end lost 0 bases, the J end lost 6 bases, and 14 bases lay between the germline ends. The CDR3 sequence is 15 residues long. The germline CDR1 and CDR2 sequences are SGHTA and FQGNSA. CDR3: CASSLAEGRVHGYTF. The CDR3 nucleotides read TGTGCCAGCAGCTTAGCGGAGGGCAGGGTCCATGGCTACACCTTC.

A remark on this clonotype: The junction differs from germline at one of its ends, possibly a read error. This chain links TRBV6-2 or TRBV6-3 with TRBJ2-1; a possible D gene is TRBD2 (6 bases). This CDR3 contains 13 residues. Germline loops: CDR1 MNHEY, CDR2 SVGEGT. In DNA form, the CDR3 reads TGTGCCAGCGGGGGGTGGACCTACAATGTGCAGTTCTTC. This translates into CASGGWTYNVQFF.

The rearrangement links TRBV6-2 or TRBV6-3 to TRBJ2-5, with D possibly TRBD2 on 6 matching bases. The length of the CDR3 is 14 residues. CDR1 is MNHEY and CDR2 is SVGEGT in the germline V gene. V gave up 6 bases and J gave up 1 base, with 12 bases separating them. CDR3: CASRRTSFQETQYF. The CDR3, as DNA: TGTGCCAGCAGGCGCACTAGCTTCCAAGAGACCCAGTACTTC.

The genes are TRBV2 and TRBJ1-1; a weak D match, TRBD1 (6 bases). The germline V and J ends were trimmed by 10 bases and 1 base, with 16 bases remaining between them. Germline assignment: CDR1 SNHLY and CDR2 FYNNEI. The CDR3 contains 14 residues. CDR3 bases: TGTGCCAAAAACAGGAGGGGGAGGAACACTGAAGCTTTCTTT. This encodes CAKNRRGRNTEAFF. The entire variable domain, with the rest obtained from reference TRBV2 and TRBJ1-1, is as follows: EPEVTQTPSHQVTQMGQEVILRCVPISNHLYFYWYRQILGQKVEFLVSFYNNEISEKSEIFDDQFSVERPDGSNFTLKIRSTKLEDSAMYFCAKNRRGRNTEAFFGQGTRLTVV.

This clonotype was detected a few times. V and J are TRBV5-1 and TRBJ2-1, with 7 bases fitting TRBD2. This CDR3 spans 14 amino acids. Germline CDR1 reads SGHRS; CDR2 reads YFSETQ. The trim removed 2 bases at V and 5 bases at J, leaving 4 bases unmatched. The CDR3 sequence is CASSFGTTNNEQFF. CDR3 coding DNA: TGCGCCAGCAGCTTCGGGACTACCAACAATGAGCAGTTCTTC.

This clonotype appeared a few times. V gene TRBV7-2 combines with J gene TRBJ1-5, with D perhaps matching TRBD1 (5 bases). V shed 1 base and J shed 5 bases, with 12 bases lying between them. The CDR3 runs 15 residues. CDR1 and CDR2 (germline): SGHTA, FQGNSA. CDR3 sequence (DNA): TGTGCCAGCAGCTTAGATTCAGGGTTTGATCAGCCCCAGCATTTT. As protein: CASSLDSGFDQPQHF. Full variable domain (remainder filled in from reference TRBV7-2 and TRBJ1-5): GAGVSQSPSNKVTEKGKDVELRCDPISGHTALYWYRQSLGQGLEFLIYFQGNSAPDKSGLPSDRFSAERTGGSVSTLTIQRTQQEDSAVYLCASSLDSGFDQPQHFGDGTRLSIL.

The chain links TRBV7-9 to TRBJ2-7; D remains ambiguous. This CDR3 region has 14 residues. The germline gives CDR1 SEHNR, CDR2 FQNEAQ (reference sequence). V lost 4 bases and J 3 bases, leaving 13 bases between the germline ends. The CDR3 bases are TGTGCCAGCAGCTCTTCCTTCTTTTTCTACGAGCAGTACTTC. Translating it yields CASSSSFFFYEQYF.

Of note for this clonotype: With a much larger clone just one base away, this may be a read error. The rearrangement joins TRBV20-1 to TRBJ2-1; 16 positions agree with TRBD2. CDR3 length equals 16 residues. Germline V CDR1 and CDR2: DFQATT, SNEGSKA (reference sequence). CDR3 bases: TGCTGTGCTAGAGGGACTAGCGGGAGGGCGAGCAATGAGCAGTTCTTC. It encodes CCARGTSGRASNEQFF.

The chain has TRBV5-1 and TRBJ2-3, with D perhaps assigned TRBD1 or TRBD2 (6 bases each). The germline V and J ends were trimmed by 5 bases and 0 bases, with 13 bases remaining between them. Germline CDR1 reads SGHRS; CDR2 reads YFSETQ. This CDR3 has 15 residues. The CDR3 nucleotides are TGCGCCAGCAGTCTCCGGAGGGGGAGCACAGATACGCAGTATTTT. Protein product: CASSLRRGSTDTQYF.

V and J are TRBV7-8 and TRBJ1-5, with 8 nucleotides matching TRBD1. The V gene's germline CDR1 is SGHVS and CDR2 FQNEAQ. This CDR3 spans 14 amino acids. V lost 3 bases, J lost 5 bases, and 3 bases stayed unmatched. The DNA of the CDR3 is TGTGCCAGCAGCTTGGGGACAGGCTATCAGCCCCAGCATTTT. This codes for CASSLGTGYQPQHF.

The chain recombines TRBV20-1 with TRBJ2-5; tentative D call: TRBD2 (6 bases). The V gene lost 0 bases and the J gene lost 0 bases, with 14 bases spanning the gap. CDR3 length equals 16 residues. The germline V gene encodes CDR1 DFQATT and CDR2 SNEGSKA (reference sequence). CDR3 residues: CSARDSQRAYQETQYF. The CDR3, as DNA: TGCAGTGCTAGAGATTCCCAGCGGGCGTACCAAGAGACCCAGTACTTC.

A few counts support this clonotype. In DNA, the CDR3 is TGTGCCAGCAGCTTGTGGCGGGAGGACAATGAGCAGTTCTTC. Its protein is CASSLWREDNEQFF. The chain joins TRBV7-9 to TRBJ2-1, with TRBD2 matching over 8 bases. Germline CDR1 reads SEHNR; CDR2 reads FQNEAQ (reference sequence). V gave up 3 bases and J gave up 5 bases; unmatched junction bases: 3. CDR3 length: 14 amino acids.

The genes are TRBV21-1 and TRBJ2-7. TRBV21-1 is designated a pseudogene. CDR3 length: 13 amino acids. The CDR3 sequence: CATEFGTTYEQYF. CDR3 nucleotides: TGTGCCACCGAGTTTGGGACTACCTACGAGCAGTACTTC.

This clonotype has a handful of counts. CDR3 sequence: CASSSGGGPYTDTQYF. Here the CDR3 DNA reads TGCGCCAGCAGCTCTGGGGGGGGGCCTTACACAGATACGCAGTATTTT. The V gene is TRBV5-1, the J gene TRBJ2-3; D is perhaps TRBD2 (7 bases). V shed 3 bases and J shed 2 bases, with 16 bases lying between them. Germline V gene lookup returns CDR1 SGHRS and CDR2 YFSETQ. The CDR3 loop spans 16 amino acids.

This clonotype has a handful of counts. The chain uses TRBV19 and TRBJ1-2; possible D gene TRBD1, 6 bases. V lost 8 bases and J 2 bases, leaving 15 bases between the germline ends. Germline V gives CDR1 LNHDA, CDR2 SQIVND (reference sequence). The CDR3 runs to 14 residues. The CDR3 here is CASRKTGENYGYTF. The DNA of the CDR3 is TGTGCCAGTCGTAAGACAGGAGAAAACTATGGCTACACCTTC.

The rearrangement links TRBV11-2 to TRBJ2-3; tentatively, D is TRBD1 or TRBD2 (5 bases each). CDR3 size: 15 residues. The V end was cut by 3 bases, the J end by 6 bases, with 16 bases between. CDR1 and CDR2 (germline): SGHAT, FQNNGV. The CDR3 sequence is CASSLGPLLRDTQYF. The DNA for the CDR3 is TGTGCCAGCAGCTTGGGACCCTTATTGAGGGATACGCAGTATTTT.

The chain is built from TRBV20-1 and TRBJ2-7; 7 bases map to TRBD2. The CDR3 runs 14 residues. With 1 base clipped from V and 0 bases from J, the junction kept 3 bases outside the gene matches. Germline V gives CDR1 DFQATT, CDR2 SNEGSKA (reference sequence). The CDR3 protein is CSARASSGSYEQYF. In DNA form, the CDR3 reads TGCAGTGCTAGAGCGTCTAGCGGCTCCTACGAGCAGTACTTC.

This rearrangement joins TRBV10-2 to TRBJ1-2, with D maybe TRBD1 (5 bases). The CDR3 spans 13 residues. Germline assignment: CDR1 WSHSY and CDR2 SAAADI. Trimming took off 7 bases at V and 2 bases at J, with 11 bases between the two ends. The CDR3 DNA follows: TGCGCCAGCACCCCCCGGGGGAACTATGGCTACACCTTC. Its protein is CASTPRGNYGYTF.

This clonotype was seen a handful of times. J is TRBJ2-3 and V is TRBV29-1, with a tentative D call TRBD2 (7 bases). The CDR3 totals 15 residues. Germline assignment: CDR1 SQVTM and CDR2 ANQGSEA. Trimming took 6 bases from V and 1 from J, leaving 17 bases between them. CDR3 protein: CSVTGGGRGTDTQYF. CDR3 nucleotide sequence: TGCAGCGTCACTGGGGGGGGGCGCGGCACAGATACGCAGTATTTT.

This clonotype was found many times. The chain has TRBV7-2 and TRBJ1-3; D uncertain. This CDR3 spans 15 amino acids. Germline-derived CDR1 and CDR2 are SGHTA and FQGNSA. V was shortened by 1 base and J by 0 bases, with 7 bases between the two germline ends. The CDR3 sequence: CASSLVAGSGNTIYF. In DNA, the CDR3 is TGTGCCAGCAGCTTAGTTGCGGGCTCTGGAAACACCATATATTTT.

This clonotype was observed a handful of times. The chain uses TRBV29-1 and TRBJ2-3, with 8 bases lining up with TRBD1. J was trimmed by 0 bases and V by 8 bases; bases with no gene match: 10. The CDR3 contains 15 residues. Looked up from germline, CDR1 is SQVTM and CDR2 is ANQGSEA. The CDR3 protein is CSKTGGRSSTDTQYF. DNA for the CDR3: TGCAGCAAAACAGGGGGACGGTCTAGCACAGATACGCAGTATTTT.

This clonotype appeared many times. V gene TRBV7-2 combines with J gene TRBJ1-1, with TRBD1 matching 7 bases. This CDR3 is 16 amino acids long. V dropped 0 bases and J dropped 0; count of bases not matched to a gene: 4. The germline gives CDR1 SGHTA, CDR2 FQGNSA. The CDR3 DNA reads TGTGCCAGCAGCTTAGCGCAGGGGGGGATGAACACTGAAGCTTTCTTT. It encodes CASSLAQGGMNTEAFF. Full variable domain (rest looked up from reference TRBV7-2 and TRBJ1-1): GAGVSQSPSNKVTEKGKDVELRCDPISGHTALYWYRQSLGQGLEFLIYFQGNSAPDKSGLPSDRFSAERTGGSVSTLTIQRTQQEDSAVYLCASSLAQGGMNTEAFFGQGTRLTVV.

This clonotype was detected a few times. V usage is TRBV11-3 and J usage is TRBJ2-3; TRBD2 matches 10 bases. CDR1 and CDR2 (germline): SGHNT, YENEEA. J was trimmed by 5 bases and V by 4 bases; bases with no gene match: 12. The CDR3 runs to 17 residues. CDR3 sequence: CASSSPNLAGAGDTQYF. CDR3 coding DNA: TGTGCCAGCAGCTCTCCAAATCTAGCGGGAGCGGGAGATACGCAGTATTTT.

CDR3 in amino acids: CSARAYGQGASTDTQYF. The CDR3 nucleotides read TGCAGTGCTAGAGCCTATGGGCAGGGGGCTAGCACAGATACGCAGTATTTT. The J gene is TRBJ2-3, the V gene TRBV20-1; 8 bases fit TRBD1. This CDR3 is built from 17 residues. Trimming cost V 1 base and J 0 bases; bases outside gene matches: 9. CDR1 DFQATT and CDR2 SNEGSKA come from the germline V gene (reference sequence).

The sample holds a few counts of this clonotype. CDR3 nucleotide sequence: TGTGCCACCAGTGATTTTAAGGGAAATCGGTGTCAACAGTACTTC. Amino acids: CATSDFKGNRCQQYF. The gene calls are TRBV24-1 and TRBJ2-7; D gene ambiguous. V lost 1 base to trimming and J lost 10 bases, with 19 bases between them. The CDR3 is made up of 15 amino acids. Germline values: CDR1 KGHDR, CDR2 SFDVKD.